This T cell receptor (beta chain) stems from a study of T cell responses to AZD1222 COVID-19 vaccine. Study findings and constraints: Unmutated regions of variants are reportedly targeted by nearly half of spike-specific TCRs. Two doses of AZD1222 preceded a rise in Spike-specific TCR breadth and depth.

The data were produced by immunoSEQ multiplex PCR, yet TCRdb's version contains in-frame clones alone and is incomplete. Of 130,000 to 150,000 clones in the sample, about 91% were seen once. Comment on this clone: The antigen is undetermined.

In germline, CDR1 is SGHRS, CDR2 YFSETQ. The CDR3 spans 16 residues. Trimming left V 2 bases short and J 9 bases short, with 18 bases between. This rearrangement joins TRBV5-1 to TRBJ1-6; D remains unclear. The receptor's source is an adult in good health. The sequences come from peripheral blood, collected on day 0 of AZD1222 vaccination. CDR3 coding DNA: TGCGCCAGCAGCTTAACGGTCTCCGAAGGGAGTTCACCCCTCCACTTT. This encodes CASSLTVSEGSSPLHF.